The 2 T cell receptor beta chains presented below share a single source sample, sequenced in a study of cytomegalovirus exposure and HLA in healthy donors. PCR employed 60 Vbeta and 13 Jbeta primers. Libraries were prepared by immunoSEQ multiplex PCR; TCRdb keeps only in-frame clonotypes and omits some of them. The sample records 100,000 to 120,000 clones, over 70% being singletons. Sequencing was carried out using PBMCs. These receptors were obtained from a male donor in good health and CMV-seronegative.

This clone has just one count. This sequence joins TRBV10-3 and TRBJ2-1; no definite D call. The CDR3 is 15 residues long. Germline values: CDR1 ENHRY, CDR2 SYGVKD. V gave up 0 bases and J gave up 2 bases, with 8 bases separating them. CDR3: CAISESGSPYNEQFF. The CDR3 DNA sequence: TGTGCCATCAGTGAGTCAGGTAGCCCCTACAATGAGCAGTTCTTC.

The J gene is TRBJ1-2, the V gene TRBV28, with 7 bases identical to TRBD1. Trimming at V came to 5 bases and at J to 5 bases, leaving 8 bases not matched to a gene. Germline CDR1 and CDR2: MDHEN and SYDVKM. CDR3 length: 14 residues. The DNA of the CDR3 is TGTGCCAGCAGTCCTCGGACAGGAGGGTATGGCTACACCTTC. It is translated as CASSPRTGGYGYTF.